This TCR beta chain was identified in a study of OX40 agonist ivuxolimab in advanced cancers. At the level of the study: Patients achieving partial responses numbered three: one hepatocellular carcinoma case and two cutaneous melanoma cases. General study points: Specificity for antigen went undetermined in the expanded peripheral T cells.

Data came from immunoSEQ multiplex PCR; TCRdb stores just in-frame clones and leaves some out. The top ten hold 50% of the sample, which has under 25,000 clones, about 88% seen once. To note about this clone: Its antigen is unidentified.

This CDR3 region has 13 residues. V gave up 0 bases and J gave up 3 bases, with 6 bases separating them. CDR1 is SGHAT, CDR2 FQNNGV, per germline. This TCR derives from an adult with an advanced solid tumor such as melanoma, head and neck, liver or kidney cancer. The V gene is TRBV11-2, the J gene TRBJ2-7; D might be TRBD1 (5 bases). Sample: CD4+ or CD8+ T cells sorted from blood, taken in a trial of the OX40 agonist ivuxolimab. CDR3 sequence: CASSLDQGYEQYF. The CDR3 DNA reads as TGTGCCAGCAGCTTAGATCAGGGCTACGAGCAGTACTTC.